These T cell receptor beta chains were read from a single sample in a study of OX40 agonist ivuxolimab in advanced cancers. The method was immunoSEQ multiplex PCR; TCRdb's version includes in-frame clones alone and lacks a portion of them. The table has around 37,000 clones, roughly 80% seen once; the top ten hold roughly 19%. Source: CD4+ or CD8+ T cells sorted from blood, taken in a trial of the OX40 agonist ivuxolimab. The source of these receptors is an adult with an advanced solid tumor such as melanoma, head and neck, liver or kidney cancer. The CDR3 runs from the conserved cysteine through the conserved F or W. D genes are given only for firm matches. Size values are once, few and many counts, or a class for expanded clones, and some rows have none.

V	size	D	J	CDR3	DNA
TRBV29-1	once	.	TRBJ1-2	CSVVSAVVGHARDGYTF	TGCAGCGTTGTGTCGGCCGTGGTGGGCCACGCAAGGGATGGCTACACCTTC
TRBV30	once	.	TRBJ1-2	CAWNLPGYPYGYTF	TGTGCCTGGAACTTACCGGGGTATCCCTATGGCTACACCTTC
TRBV27	.	.	TRBJ1-1	CASSFGRTTEAFF	TGTGCCAGCAGTTTTGGACGGACTACTGAAGCTTTCTTT
TRBV7-8	.	.	TRBJ1-2	CASSPNPISGGNYGYTF	TGTGCCAGCAGCCCTAACCCCATTTCCGGAGGTAACTATGGCTACACCTTC
TRBV7-3	few	.	TRBJ2-1	CASSLTGGTSYNEQFF	TGTGCCAGCAGCTTAACGGGCGGAACCTCCTACAATGAGCAGTTCTTC
TRBV18	.	TRBD1	TRBJ2-1	CASSPTTGEEASEQFF	TGTGCCAGCTCACCAACGACAGGGGAGGAGGCGAGTGAGCAGTTCTTC
TRBV21-1	.	.	TRBJ1-2	CATPGQGAFGYTF	TGTGCCACCCCGGGACAGGGGGCTTTTGGCTACACCTTC
TRBV7-6	.	TRBD1	TRBJ2-7	CASSRTGTGIDEQYF	TGTGCCAGCAGCCGTACCGGGACAGGGATAGACGAGCAGTACTTC
TRBV30	.	.	TRBJ1-3	CAWGLGAGNTIYF	TGTGCCTGGGGGCTAGGGGCTGGAAACACCATATATTTT
TRBV5-1	.	.	TRBJ1-2	CASSFQGAEALYGYTF	TGCGCCAGCAGCTTCCAGGGAGCGGAGGCCCTCTATGGCTACACCTTC
TRBV5-1	.	TRBD2	TRBJ2-2	CASSLGDGLAELFF	TGCGCCAGCAGCTTGGGGGACGGACTAGCGGAGCTGTTTTTT
TRBV19	.	.	TRBJ1-1	CASSAQGTSGNTEAFF	TGTGCCAGTAGTGCCCAGGGCACCTCTGGGAACACTGAAGCTTTCTTT
TRBV2	.	.	TRBJ2-3	CASSVGPWVPDTQYF	TGTGCCAGCAGTGTGGGGCCGTGGGTGCCAGATACGCAGTATTTT
TRBV6-1	.	.	TRBJ2-7	CASSVRPIQYEQYF	TGTGCCAGCAGTGTTCGTCCCATCCAATACGAGCAGTACTTC
TRBV28	.	.	TRBJ2-6	CASSPGSEVLRGANVLTF	TGTGCCAGCAGCCCCGGTAGCGAAGTTTTAAGGGGGGCCAACGTCCTGACTTTC
TRBV21-1	.	.	TRBJ2-7	CASSKRKNQGPPYEQYF	TGTGCCAGCAGCAAAAGGAAAAATCAGGGGCCCCCCTACGAGCAGTACTTC
TRBV29-1	.	.	TRBJ2-7	CSVNIQGYEQYF	TGCAGCGTAAACATTCAGGGCTACGAGCAGTACTTC
TRBV5-4	.	.	TRBJ1-1	CASSGGFDSLMIGEAFF	TGTGCCAGCAGCGGGGGGTTTGACAGCCTAATGATAGGTGAAGCTTTCTTT
TRBV11-2	.	.	TRBJ1-5	CASSQGKQPQHF	TGTGCCAGCAGCCAGGGAAAACAGCCCCAGCATTTT
TRBV9	.	TRBD2	TRBJ2-7	CASSVGLAEYSYEQYF	TGTGCCAGCAGCGTAGGGCTAGCGGAATACTCCTACGAGCAGTACTTC
TRBV19	.	TRBD1	TRBJ2-7	CASSIDRGYEQYF	TGTGCCAGTAGTATCGACAGGGGCTACGAGCAGTACTTC
TRBV19	.	.	TRBJ2-7	CASSARESGLGQYF	TGTGCCAGTAGTGCCCGAGAGTCCGGGCTGGGGCAGTACTTC
TRBV27	.	.	TRBJ2-1	CASSLQGNSYNEQFF	TGTGCCAGCAGTTTACAAGGAAACTCCTACAATGAGCAGTTCTTC
TRBV7-9	.	TRBD1	TRBJ2-5	CASSQPEGTGGFQETQYF	TGTGCCAGCAGCCAACCGGAGGGGACAGGGGGCTTCCAGGAGACCCAGTACTTC
TRBV11-2	.	.	TRBJ2-2	CASSQPTRGTGELFF	TGTGCCAGCAGCCAACCGACAAGAGGTACCGGGGAGCTGTTTTTT
TRBV5-6	.	TRBD1	TRBJ1-4	CASSLGGQGPVNEKLFF	TGTGCCAGCAGCTTGGGGGGACAGGGGCCAGTAAATGAAAAACTGTTTTTT
TRBV9	.	TRBD2	TRBJ2-7	CASSERSGRFNEQYF	TGTGCCAGCAGCGAACGTAGCGGGAGATTCAACGAGCAGTACTTC